One and the same sample provided the 30 T cell receptor beta chains below, sequenced in a study of cytomegalovirus exposure and HLA in healthy donors. The PCR ran on 60 Vbeta and 13 Jbeta primers. TCRdb's table, derived via immunoSEQ multiplex PCR, lists solely in-frame clones and lacks some. The sample holds under 200,000 clones, less than 85% seen once. Sequences were obtained from PBMCs. These receptors were collected from a middle-aged man in good health and CMV-seronegative.

This clone was counted only a few times. This rearrangement joins TRBV7-9 to TRBJ1-5, with D hard to call. The germline gives CDR1 SEHNR, CDR2 FQNEAQ (reference sequence). The V and J ends lost 3 bases and 6 bases respectively, with 9 bases between them. The length of the CDR3 is 13 residues. CDR3 in amino acids: CASSFSDFQPQHF. CDR3 DNA sequence: TGTGCCAGCAGCTTTAGCGATTTTCAGCCCCAGCATTTT.

The V gene is TRBV5-1, the J gene TRBJ1-1; 8 bases are a match to TRBD1. This CDR3 comprises 15 residues. V was clipped by 4 bases and J by 3 bases; unmatched bases: 8. In germline, CDR1 is SGHRS, CDR2 YFSETQ. The CDR3 reads CASSPWDRQDTEAFF. In DNA, the CDR3 is TGCGCCAGCAGCCCCTGGGACAGGCAAGACACTGAAGCTTTCTTT.

The chain recombines TRBV12-2 with TRBJ1-5; TRBD1 is the table's D call and was not checked against the DNA. TRBV12-2 is noted as a pseudogene. This CDR3 region has 17 residues. The CDR3 loop is CASRLGIRQDGNQPQHF. The CDR3 DNA sequence: TGTGCAAGTCGCTTAGGAATTCGGCAGGATGGAAATCAGCCCCAGCATTTT.

The chain uses TRBV6-6 and TRBJ1-1; maybe TRBD1 (5 bases). This CDR3 spans 15 amino acids. CDR1 is MNHNY and CDR2 is SVGAGI in the germline V gene (reference sequence). Trimming stripped 0 bases from V and 4 bases from J, with 12 bases between. The CDR3 sequence is CASSYSAGWGTEAFF. The CDR3 bases are TGTGCCAGCAGTTACTCAGCAGGGTGGGGCACTGAAGCTTTCTTT.

This chain links TRBV5-1 with TRBJ2-1, with 9 positions matching TRBD2. V dropped 4 bases and J dropped 5; count of bases not matched to a gene: 7. This CDR3 has 15 residues. CDR1 and CDR2 (germline): SGHRS, YFSETQ. The CDR3 sequence: CASSPIGLANNEQFF. In DNA, the CDR3 is TGCGCCAGCAGCCCTATCGGACTAGCGAACAATGAGCAGTTCTTC.

The chain combines TRBV6-1 with TRBJ1-6; the D gene is possibly TRBD1 (5 bases). CDR3 length equals 14 residues. CDR1 is MNHNS, CDR2 SASEGT, per germline. V gave up 3 bases and J gave up 4 bases, with 7 bases separating them. The CDR3 here is CASSDTGYNSPLHF. The DNA for the CDR3 is TGTGCCAGCAGTGACACAGGTTATAATTCACCCCTCCACTTT.

The chain uses TRBV19 and TRBJ2-6; no firm D call. V was shortened by 6 bases and J by 1 base, with 10 bases between the two germline ends. This CDR3 spans 15 amino acids. CDR1 is LNHDA and CDR2 is SQIVND in the germline V gene (reference sequence). CDR3 in amino acids: CASSAGISGANVLTF. In nucleotides, the CDR3 is TGTGCCAGTAGCGCCGGTATTTCTGGGGCCAACGTCCTGACTTTC.

J is TRBJ1-1 and V is TRBV18, with TRBD1 matching over 7 bases. Trimming cost V 3 bases and J 3 bases; bases outside gene matches: 4. The CDR3 consists of 14 residues. Per the germline V gene, CDR1 is KGHSH and CDR2 is LQKENI. The CDR3: CASSPRQGDTEAFF. The CDR3, as DNA: TGTGCCAGCTCACCGCGCCAGGGGGACACTGAAGCTTTCTTT.

The chain combines TRBV7-2 with TRBJ2-2, with a possible D match to TRBD1 (6 bases). The CDR3 consists of 13 residues. The ends were cut back, 4 bases at V and 5 bases at J, with 8 bases in the middle. Looked up from germline, CDR1 is SGHTA and CDR2 is FQGNSA. This CDR3 is CASSWTVTGELFF. In DNA form, the CDR3 reads TGTGCCAGCAGCTGGACAGTAACCGGGGAGCTGTTTTTT.

In its sample, this clone was seen once. The chain joins TRBV4-3 to TRBJ2-7; D unclear. Trimming stripped 0 bases from V and 0 bases from J, with 9 bases between. This CDR3 is built from 15 residues. Per the germline V gene, CDR1 is LGHNA and CDR2 is YSLEER. The CDR3 coding sequence is TGCGCCAGCAGCCAAGACGCATTGAGCTCCTACGAGCAGTACTTC. This encodes CASSQDALSSYEQYF.

This chain connects TRBV5-4 to TRBJ1-1; 7 nucleotides match TRBD1. Germline values: CDR1 SGHNT, CDR2 YYREEE (reference sequence). The CDR3 loop spans 14 amino acids. Trimming removed 1 base from V and 5 bases from J; junction bases left unmatched: 5. The CDR3 nucleotides read TGTGCCAGCAGCTTGAGGGCAGGGGGGACTGAAGCTTTCTTT. Its translation: CASSLRAGGTEAFF.

The chain employs TRBV28 and TRBJ1-2, with a tentative D call TRBD1 (5 bases). V was clipped by 4 bases and J by 0 bases, with 9 bases between them. The germline V gene encodes CDR1 MDHEN and CDR2 SYDVKM. The CDR3 runs 14 residues. This CDR3 reads CASSSGQANYGYTF. CDR3 in DNA: TGTGCCAGCAGTTCCGGACAAGCTAACTATGGCTACACCTTC.

The rearrangement uses TRBV19 and TRBJ1-2; D is possibly TRBD1 (5 bases). V lost 7 bases and J lost 4, with 19 bases in between. The CDR3 consists of 15 residues. Germline CDR1 LNHDA, CDR2 SQIVND (reference sequence). The CDR3 protein is CASTPSGGGGYGYTF. Here the CDR3 DNA reads TGTGCCAGTACCCCTTCGGGAGGTGGGGGCTATGGCTACACCTTC.

The chain is built from TRBV7-9 and TRBJ2-2; 8 nucleotides agree with TRBD1. The V gene's germline CDR1 is SEHNR and CDR2 FQNEAQ (reference sequence). The length of the CDR3 is 15 residues. Losses at the gene ends were 1 base for V and 7 bases for J; bases not matched to a gene: 5. CDR3 amino acids: CASSLGQGTGGELFF. CDR3 bases: TGTGCCAGCAGCTTAGGACAGGGGACCGGCGGGGAGCTGTTTTTT.

V is TRBV11-3 and J is TRBJ1-3; D is perhaps TRBD1 (5 bases). CDR1 and CDR2 (germline): SGHNT, YENEEA. The CDR3 is 14 amino acids. V was cut by 7 bases and J by 3 bases, with 13 bases left in between. In nucleotides, the CDR3 is TGTGCCAGCACCATGACAGAACTTGGAAACACCATATATTTT. This sequence encodes CASTMTELGNTIYF.

V and J are TRBV27 and TRBJ2-7; 10 positions match TRBD2. There are 19 residues in the CDR3. Germline V gives CDR1 MNHEY, CDR2 SMNVEV (reference sequence). J lost 2 bases, V lost 0 bases, and 13 bases had no gene match. The CDR3 sequence: CASSLSTNLAGGIPYEQYF. The CDR3, as DNA: TGTGCCAGCAGTTTATCGACCAATTTAGCGGGAGGAATCCCCTACGAGCAGTACTTC.

The chain has TRBV7-2 and TRBJ1-1; D remains unclear. Trimming cost V 5 bases and J 5 bases, with 15 bases left between them. The CDR3 consists of 14 residues. Germline V gives CDR1 SGHTA, CDR2 FQGNSA. CDR3 DNA: TGTGCCAGCAGCATAGGCCCATCAGGAACTGAAGCTTTCTTT. The encoded protein is CASSIGPSGTEAFF.

V and J are TRBV15 and TRBJ2-5, with a possible D match to TRBD2 (6 bases). The J call may not be correct, given that the DNA end is closer to TRBJ2-7. Germline CDR1 LNHNV, CDR2 YYDKDF (reference sequence). The CDR3 is made up of 14 amino acids. The CDR3 sequence: CATSREEGPYEQYF. Written as DNA, the CDR3 is TGTGCCACCAGCAGAGAGGAGGGACCCTACGAGCAGTACTTC.

This clone has more than one count but fewer than ten. V gene TRBV6-5 combines with J gene TRBJ1-5; D is possibly TRBD1 (6 bases). Trimming took 7 bases from V and 2 from J, leaving 6 bases between them. This CDR3 comprises 12 residues. Germline loops: CDR1 MNHEY, CDR2 SVGAGI. CDR3 region: CASKGGNQPQHF. The CDR3 DNA reads TGTGCCAGCAAGGGGGGCAATCAGCCCCAGCATTTT.

V and J are TRBV5-6 and TRBJ1-1; 7 bases line up with TRBD1. Per the germline V gene, CDR1 is SGHDT and CDR2 is YYEEEE. This CDR3 region has 12 residues. J was trimmed by 10 bases and V by 2 bases; bases with no gene match: 5. CDR3: CASSFPGGRAFF. Here the CDR3 DNA reads TGTGCCAGCAGCTTTCCAGGGGGGCGAGCTTTCTTT.

This clone was found once. V is TRBV13 and J is TRBJ2-3, with 8 bases that match TRBD2. V lost 2 bases to trimming and J lost 3 bases; unmatched junction nucleotides: 4. This CDR3 has 15 residues. Germline CDR1 reads PRHDT; CDR2 reads FYEKMQ (reference sequence). CDR3 loop: CASSLKSGRTDTQYF. CDR3 nucleotide sequence: TGTGCCAGCAGCTTAAAGAGCGGGAGAACAGATACGCAGTATTTT.

The chain has TRBV6-5 and TRBJ1-1; D ambiguous. Germline CDR1 is MNHEY and CDR2 is SVGAGI. V lost 0 bases to trimming and J lost 0 bases, with 8 bases between them. The CDR3 length is 15 residues. CDR3 bases: TGTGCCAGCAGTTACTCAAACATGATGAACACTGAAGCTTTCTTT. It yields the protein CASSYSNMMNTEAFF.

This clone occurred a few times. The gene calls are TRBV4-1 and TRBJ2-5; TRBD2 matches 14 bases. The CDR3 runs to 17 residues. The J segment lost 2 bases and the V segment lost 2 bases, leaving 4 bases of the junction unmatched. The germline V gene has CDR1 MGHRA and CDR2 YSYEKL. The CDR3 spells CASSQKGLAGGQETQYF. The CDR3 DNA is TGCGCCAGCAGCCAAAAAGGACTAGCGGGAGGTCAAGAGACCCAGTACTTC.

This chain joins TRBV7-2 and TRBJ1-2; possible D gene TRBD1, 6 bases. CDR3 length: 15 residues. CDR1 is SGHTA and CDR2 is FQGNSA in the germline V gene. V shed 1 base and J shed 12 bases, with 21 bases lying between them. DNA of the CDR3: TGTGCCAGCAGCTTAGTAGGGGGGGCAGGCCGTAACAACACCTTC. Protein product: CASSLVGGAGRNNTF.

V gene TRBV10-2 combines with J gene TRBJ1-5, with 7 bases lining up with TRBD1. CDR3 length: 15 residues. Germline lookup yields CDR1 WSHSY and CDR2 SAAADI. V shed 0 bases and J 4 bases; nucleotides not matched to a gene: 3. The CDR3 reads CASSESGQANQPQHF. The CDR3 nucleotides are TGCGCCAGCAGTGAGTCCGGACAGGCTAATCAGCCCCAGCATTTT.

This clone was found once. The CDR3 spells CASSPGLGLAGYNEQFF. CDR3 nucleotide sequence: TGCGCCAGCAGCCCTGGATTGGGACTAGCGGGCTACAATGAGCAGTTCTTC. The chain couples TRBV5-1 to TRBJ2-1, with 12 nucleotides matching TRBD2. Germline assignment: CDR1 SGHRS and CDR2 YFSETQ. The CDR3 has 17 amino acids. J gave up 3 bases and V 4 bases, and 8 bases lay outside the gene matches. The variable domain in full, completed from reference TRBV5-1 and TRBJ2-1, reads KAGVTQTPRYLIKTRGQQVTLSCSPISGHRSVSWYQQTPGQGLQFLFEYFSETQRNKGNFPGRFSGRQFSNSRSEMNVSTLELGDSALYLCASSPGLGLAGYNEQFFGPGTRLTVL.

V usage is TRBV29-1 and J usage is TRBJ2-2, with 15 nucleotides matching TRBD2. Trimming cost V 4 bases and J 6 bases; bases outside gene matches: 9. The germline V gene has CDR1 SQVTM and CDR2 ANQGSEA. The CDR3 totals 17 residues. The CDR3 sequence: CSVGGLAGGLWAGELFF. For the CDR3, the DNA is TGCAGCGTTGGTGGACTAGCGGGGGGGCTCTGGGCCGGGGAGCTGTTTTTT.

The sample holds a few counts of this clone. The V and J genes are TRBV19 and TRBJ2-6; no clear D gene. This CDR3 comprises 16 residues. The V end lost 7 bases, the J end lost 0 bases, and 13 bases lay between the germline ends. Germline lookup yields CDR1 LNHDA and CDR2 SQIVND (reference sequence). CDR3 sequence reads: CASMAGAYSGANVLTF. CDR3 coding DNA: TGTGCCAGTATGGCAGGTGCCTACTCTGGGGCCAACGTCCTGACTTTC.

The chain carries TRBV10-3 and TRBJ2-1; 9 nucleotides line up with TRBD2. The ends lost 6 bases at V and 3 bases at J; junction bases unmatched: 9. The CDR3 is 16 amino acids. CDR1 and CDR2 (germline): ENHRY, SYGVKD. CDR3 coding DNA: TGTGCCATCAGAAAGACGACTAGCGGAAGCTACAATGAGCAGTTCTTC. It codes for CAIRKTTSGSYNEQFF.

V and J are TRBV7-9 and TRBJ2-1; 11 positions match TRBD2. CDR1 and CDR2 (germline): SEHNR, FQNEAQ (reference sequence). The CDR3 covers 17 residues. J lost 5 bases, V lost 3 bases, and 9 bases had no gene match. The CDR3 protein is CASSLDVAGGPDNEQFF. CDR3 DNA: TGTGCCAGCAGCTTGGACGTAGCGGGGGGGCCGGACAATGAGCAGTTCTTC.